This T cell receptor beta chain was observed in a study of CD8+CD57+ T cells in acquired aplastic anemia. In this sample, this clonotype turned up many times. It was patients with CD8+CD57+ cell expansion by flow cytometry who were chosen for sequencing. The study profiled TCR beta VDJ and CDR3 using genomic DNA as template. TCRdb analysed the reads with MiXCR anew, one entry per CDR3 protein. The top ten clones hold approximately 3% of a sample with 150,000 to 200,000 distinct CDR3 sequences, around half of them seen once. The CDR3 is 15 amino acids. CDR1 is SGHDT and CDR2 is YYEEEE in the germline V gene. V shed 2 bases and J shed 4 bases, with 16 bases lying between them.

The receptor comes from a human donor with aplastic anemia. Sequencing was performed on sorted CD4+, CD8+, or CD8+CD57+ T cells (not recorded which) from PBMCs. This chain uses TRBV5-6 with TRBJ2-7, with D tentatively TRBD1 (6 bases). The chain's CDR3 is CASSLPDRSFYEQYF. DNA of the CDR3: TGTGCCAGCAGCTTACCGGACAGAAGCTTTTACGAGCAGTACTTC.